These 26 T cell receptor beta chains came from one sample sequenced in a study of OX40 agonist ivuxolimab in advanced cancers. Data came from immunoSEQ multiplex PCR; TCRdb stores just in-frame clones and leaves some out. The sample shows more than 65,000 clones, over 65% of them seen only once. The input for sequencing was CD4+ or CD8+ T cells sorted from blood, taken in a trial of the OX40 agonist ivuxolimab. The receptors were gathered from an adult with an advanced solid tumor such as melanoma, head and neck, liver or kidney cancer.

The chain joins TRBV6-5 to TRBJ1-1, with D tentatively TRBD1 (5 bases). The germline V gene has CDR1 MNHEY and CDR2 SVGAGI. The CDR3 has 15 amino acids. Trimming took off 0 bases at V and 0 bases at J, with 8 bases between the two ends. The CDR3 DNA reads TGTGCCAGCAGTTACTCCGGGGGAATGAACACTGAAGCTTTCTTT. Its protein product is CASSYSGGMNTEAFF.

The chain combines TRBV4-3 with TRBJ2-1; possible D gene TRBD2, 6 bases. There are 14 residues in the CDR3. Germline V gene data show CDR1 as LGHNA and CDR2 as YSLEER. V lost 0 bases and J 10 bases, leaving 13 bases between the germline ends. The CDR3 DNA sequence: TGCGCCAGCAGCCAAGATGCGGCGGGAAACGAGCAGTTCTTC. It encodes CASSQDAAGNEQFF.

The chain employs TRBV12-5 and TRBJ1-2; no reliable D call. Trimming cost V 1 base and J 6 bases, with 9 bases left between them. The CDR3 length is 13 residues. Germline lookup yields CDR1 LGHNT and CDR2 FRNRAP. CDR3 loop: CASGLAPGHGYTF. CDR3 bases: TGTGCTAGTGGTTTGGCACCGGGCCATGGCTACACCTTC.

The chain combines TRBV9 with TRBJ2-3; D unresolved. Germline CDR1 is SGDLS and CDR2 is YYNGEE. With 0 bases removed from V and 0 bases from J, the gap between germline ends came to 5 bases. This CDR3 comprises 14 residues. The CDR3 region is CASSVGLSTDTQYF. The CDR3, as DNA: TGTGCCAGCAGCGTAGGGCTAAGCACAGATACGCAGTATTTT.

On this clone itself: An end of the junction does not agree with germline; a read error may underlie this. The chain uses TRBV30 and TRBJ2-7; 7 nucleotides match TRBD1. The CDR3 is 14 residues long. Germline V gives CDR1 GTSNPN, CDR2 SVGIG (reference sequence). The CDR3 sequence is CAGSRRQGDNEQYF. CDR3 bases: TGTGCCGGGAGTCGAAGGCAGGGGGATAACGAGCAGTACTTC.

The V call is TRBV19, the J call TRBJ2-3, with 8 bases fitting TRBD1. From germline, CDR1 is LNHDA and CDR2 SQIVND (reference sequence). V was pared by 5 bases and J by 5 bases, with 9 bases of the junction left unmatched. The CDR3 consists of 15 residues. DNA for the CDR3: TGTGCCAGTAGTGTTCCCGGGACAGGATTAGATACGCAGTATTTT. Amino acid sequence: CASSVPGTGLDTQYF.

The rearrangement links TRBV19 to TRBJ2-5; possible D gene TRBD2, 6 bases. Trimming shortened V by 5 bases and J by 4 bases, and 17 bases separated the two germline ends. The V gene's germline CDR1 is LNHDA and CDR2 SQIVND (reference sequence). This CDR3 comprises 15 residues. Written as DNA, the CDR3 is TGTGCCAGTAGTGGGACTGTAAGAATGGGAGAGACCCAGTACTTC. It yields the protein CASSGTVRMGETQYF.

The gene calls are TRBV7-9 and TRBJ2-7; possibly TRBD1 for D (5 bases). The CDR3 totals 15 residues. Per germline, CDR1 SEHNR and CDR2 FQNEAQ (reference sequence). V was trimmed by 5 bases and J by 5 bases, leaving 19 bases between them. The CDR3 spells CASSRFQGGLDEQYF. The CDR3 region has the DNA TGTGCCAGCAGCCGCTTCCAGGGTGGTCTCGACGAGCAGTACTTC. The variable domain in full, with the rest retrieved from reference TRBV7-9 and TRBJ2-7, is DTGVSQNPRHKITKRGQNVTFRCDPISEHNRLYWYRQTLGQGPEFLTYFQNEAQLEKSRLLSDRFSAERPKGSFSTLEIQRTEQGDSAMYLCASSRFQGGLDEQYFGPGTRLTVT.

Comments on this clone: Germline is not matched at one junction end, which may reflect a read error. For the CDR3, the DNA is TGTGCTAGCAGCTTAGTATCGGGTGAGGGAGAGACCCAGTACTTC. It specifies CASSLVSGEGETQYF. The V call is TRBV7-7, the J call TRBJ2-5, with D perhaps TRBD2 (5 bases). Looked up from germline, CDR1 is SSHAT and CDR2 is FNYEAQ (reference sequence). CDR3 size: 15 residues.

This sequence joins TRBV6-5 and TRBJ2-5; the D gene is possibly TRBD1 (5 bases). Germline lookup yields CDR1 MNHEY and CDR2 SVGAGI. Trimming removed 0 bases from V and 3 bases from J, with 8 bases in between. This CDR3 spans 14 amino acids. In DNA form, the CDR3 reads TGTGCCAGCAGTTACTCCGACAGAAAAGAGACCCAGTACTTC. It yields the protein CASSYSDRKETQYF.

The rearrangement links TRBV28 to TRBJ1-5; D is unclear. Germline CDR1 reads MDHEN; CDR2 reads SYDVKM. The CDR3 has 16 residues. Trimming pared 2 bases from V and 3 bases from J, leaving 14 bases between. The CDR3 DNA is TGTGCCAGCAGTTTAATCTCGGCAGGATTCAATCAGCCCCAGCATTTT. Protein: CASSLISAGFNQPQHF. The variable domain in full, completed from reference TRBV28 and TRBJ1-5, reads DVKVTQSSRYLVKRTGEKVFLECVQDMDHENMFWYRQDPGLGLRLIYFSYDVKMKEKGDIPEGYSVSREKKERFSLILESASTNQTSMYLCASSLISAGFNQPQHFGDGTRLSIL.

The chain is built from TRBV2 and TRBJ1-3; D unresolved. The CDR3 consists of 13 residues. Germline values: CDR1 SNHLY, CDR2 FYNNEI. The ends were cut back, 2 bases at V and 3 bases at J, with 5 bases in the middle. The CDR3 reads CASSEQVGNTIYF. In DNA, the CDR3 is TGTGCCAGCAGTGAACAGGTTGGAAACACCATATATTTT.

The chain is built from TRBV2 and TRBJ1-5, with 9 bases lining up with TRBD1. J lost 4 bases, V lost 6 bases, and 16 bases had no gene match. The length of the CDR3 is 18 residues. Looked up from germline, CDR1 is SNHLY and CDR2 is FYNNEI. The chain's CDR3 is CASSPTGTGKAANQPQHF. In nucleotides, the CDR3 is TGTGCCAGCAGCCCTACCGGGACAGGGAAAGCAGCGAATCAGCCCCAGCATTTT. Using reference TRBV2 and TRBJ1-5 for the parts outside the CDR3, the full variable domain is EPEVTQTPSHQVTQMGQEVILRCVPISNHLYFYWYRQILGQKVEFLVSFYNNEISEKSEIFDDQFSVERPDGSNFTLKIRSTKLEDSAMYFCASSPTGTGKAANQPQHFGDGTRLSIL.

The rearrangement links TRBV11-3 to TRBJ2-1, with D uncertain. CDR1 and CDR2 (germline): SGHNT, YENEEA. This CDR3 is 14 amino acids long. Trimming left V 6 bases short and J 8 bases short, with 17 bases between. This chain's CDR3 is CASSRDLHWDEQFF. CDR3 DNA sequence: TGTGCCAGCAGTCGAGACCTCCATTGGGATGAGCAGTTCTTC.

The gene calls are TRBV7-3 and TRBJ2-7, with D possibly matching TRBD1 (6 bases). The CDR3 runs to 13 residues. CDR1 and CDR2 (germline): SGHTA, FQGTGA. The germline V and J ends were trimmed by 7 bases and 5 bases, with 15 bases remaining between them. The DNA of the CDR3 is TGTGCCAGCACCACCACAGGGAATCACGAGCAGTACTTC. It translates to CASTTTGNHEQYF.

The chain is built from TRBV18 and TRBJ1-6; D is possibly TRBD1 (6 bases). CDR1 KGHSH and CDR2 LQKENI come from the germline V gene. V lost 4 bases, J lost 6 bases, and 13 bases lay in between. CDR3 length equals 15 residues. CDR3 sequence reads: CASSLSGAINSPLHF. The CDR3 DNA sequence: TGTGCCAGCTCACTTTCAGGGGCAATTAATTCACCCCTCCACTTT.

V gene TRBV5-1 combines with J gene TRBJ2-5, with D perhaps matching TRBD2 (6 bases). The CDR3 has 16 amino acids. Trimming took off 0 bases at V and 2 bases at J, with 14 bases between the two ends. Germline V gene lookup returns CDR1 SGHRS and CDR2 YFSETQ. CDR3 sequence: CASSLDPAGFQETQYF. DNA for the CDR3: TGCGCCAGCAGCTTGGATCCAGCGGGCTTTCAAGAGACCCAGTACTTC. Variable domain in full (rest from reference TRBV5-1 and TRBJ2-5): KAGVTQTPRYLIKTRGQQVTLSCSPISGHRSVSWYQQTPGQGLQFLFEYFSETQRNKGNFPGRFSGRQFSNSRSEMNVSTLELGDSALYLCASSLDPAGFQETQYFGPGTRLLVL.

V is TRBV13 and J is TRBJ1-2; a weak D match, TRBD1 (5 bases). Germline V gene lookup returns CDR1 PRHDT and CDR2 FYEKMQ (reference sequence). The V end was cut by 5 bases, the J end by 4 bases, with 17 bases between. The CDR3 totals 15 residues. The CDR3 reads CASSPPGGVAYGYTF. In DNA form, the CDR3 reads TGTGCCAGCAGCCCTCCGGGGGGGGTCGCCTATGGCTACACCTTC.

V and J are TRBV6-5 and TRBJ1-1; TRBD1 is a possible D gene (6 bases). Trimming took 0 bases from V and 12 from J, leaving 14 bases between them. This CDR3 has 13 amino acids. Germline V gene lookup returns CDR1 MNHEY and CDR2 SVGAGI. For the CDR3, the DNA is TGTGCCAGCAGTTACTCGATGGGGGGCGGCACTTTCTTT. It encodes CASSYSMGGGTFF.

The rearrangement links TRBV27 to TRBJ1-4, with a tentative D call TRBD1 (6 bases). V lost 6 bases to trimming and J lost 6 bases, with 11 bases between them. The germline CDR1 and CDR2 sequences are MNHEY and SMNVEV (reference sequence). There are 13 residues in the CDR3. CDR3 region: CASRQGRHEKLFF. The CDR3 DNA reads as TGTGCCAGCAGACAGGGCAGGCATGAAAAACTGTTTTTT.

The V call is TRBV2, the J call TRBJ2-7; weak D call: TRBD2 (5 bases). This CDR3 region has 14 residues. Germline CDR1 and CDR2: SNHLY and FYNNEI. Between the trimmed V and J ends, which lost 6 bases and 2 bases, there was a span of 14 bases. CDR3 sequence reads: CASSSGTAPYEQYF. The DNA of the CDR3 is TGTGCCAGCAGCTCGGGAACGGCACCCTACGAGCAGTACTTC.

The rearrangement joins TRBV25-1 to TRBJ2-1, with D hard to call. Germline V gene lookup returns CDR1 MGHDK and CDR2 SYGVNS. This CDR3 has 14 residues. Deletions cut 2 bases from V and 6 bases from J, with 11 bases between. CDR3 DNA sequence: TGTGCCAGCAGTGAACCTTCCCGACTCAATGAGCAGTTCTTC. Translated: CASSEPSRLNEQFF.

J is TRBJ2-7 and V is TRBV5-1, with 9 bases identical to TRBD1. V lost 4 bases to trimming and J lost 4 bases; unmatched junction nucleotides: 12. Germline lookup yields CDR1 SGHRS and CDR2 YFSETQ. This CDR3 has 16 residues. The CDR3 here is CASSPGPGQGRYEQYF. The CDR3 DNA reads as TGCGCCAGCAGCCCGGGTCCGGGACAGGGACGGTACGAGCAGTACTTC.

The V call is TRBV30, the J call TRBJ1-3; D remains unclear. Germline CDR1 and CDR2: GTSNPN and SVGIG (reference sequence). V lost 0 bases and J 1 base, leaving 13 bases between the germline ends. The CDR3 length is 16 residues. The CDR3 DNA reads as TGTGCCTGGAGTGTAGACCCTCCAGAATCTGGAAACACCATATATTTT. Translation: CAWSVDPPESGNTIYF.

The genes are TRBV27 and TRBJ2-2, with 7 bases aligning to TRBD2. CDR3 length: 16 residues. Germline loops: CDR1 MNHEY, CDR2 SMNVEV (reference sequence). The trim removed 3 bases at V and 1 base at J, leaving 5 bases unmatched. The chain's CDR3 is CASSFLGGENTGELFF. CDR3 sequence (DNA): TGTGCCAGCAGTTTTTTGGGGGGGGAGAACACCGGGGAGCTGTTTTTT.

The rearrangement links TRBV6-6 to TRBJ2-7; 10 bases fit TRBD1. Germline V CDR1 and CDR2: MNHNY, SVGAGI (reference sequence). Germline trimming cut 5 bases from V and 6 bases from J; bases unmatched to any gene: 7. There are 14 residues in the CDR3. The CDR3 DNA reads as TGTGCCAGCAGTATCGGGACAGGGGACGGCGAGCAGTACTTC. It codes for CASSIGTGDGEQYF.